One and the same sample provided the 13 T cell receptor beta chains below, sequenced in a study of Graves' ophthalmopathy and Graves' hyperthyroidism. RNA served as the template for amplifying TCR beta CDR3 regions. HTBI primers served in a first-round RT-PCR, which a second-round multiplex PCR followed. From the multiplex PCR reads, TCRdb called clonotypes with MiXCR, one entry per CDR3 protein. This table has roughly 380,000 distinct CDR3 sequences, approximately 15% appearing once. The sequenced sample consisted of peripheral blood. Receptors were obtained from a woman younger than 30 with stable Graves' hyperthyroidism.

This clonotype was counted between two and nine times. The gene calls are TRBV4-1 and TRBJ2-7, with 9 bases that match TRBD1. This CDR3 comprises 16 residues. Germline V gene data show CDR1 as MGHRA and CDR2 as YSYEKL. The J segment lost 3 bases and the V segment lost 3 bases, leaving 9 bases of the junction unmatched. DNA for the CDR3: TGCGCCAGCAGCCAGGCACCCCGGACAGGGGACTACGAGCAGTACTTC. It yields the protein CASSQAPRTGDYEQYF.

This clonotype was counted many times. V is TRBV7-8 and J is TRBJ2-5; 8 positions match TRBD2. Germline CDR1 is SGHVS and CDR2 is FQNEAQ. V lost 1 base and J lost 5; bases outside the gene matches: 3. The length of the CDR3 is 14 residues. CDR3 coding DNA: TGTGCCAGCAGCTTAGTGGGACTAGGGGAGACCCAGTACTTC. Its translation is CASSLVGLGETQYF.

This clonotype was detected many times. This sequence joins TRBV12-3 or TRBV12-4 and TRBJ1-1, with D unresolved. V was shortened by 5 bases and J by 3 bases, with 19 bases between the two germline ends. The CDR3 runs to 16 residues. CDR3 loop: CASSPSEGGWDTEAFF. CDR3 sequence (DNA): TGTGCCAGCAGTCCCTCCGAGGGAGGGTGGGACACTGAAGCTTTCTTT.

This clonotype was found many times. The V and J genes are TRBV11-2 and TRBJ2-7, with D possibly matching TRBD1 (6 bases). Germline values: CDR1 SGHAT, CDR2 FQNNGV. This CDR3 comprises 12 residues. Trimming took 3 bases from V and 9 from J, leaving 12 bases between them. The CDR3 nucleotides read TGTGCCAGCAGCTTGGGACACCGGGGGCAGTACTTC. Amino acids: CASSLGHRGQYF.

This clonotype was recorded many times. The V and J genes are TRBV7-3 and TRBJ2-2; D remains ambiguous. The CDR3 covers 13 residues. Germline V gene lookup returns CDR1 SGHTA and CDR2 FQGTGA. The V end lost 0 bases, the J end lost 8 bases, and 7 bases lay between the germline ends. CDR3 protein: CASSLTSAGELFF. CDR3 bases: TGTGCCAGCAGCTTAACGTCGGCGGGGGAGCTGTTTTTT.

As regards this clonotype: Lacking the conserved final phenylalanine or tryptophan, this CDR3 likely reflects a read error. The V call is TRBV20-1, the J call TRBJ1-5; D is undetermined. This CDR3 has 14 amino acids. V was trimmed by 3 bases and J by 3 bases, leaving 12 bases between them. Germline CDR1 DFQATT, CDR2 SNEGSKA (reference sequence). The CDR3 coding sequence is TGCAGTGCTAGCTCACAGACCTACAATCAGCCCCAGCATTAT. The encoded protein is CSASSQTYNQPQHY.

This rearrangement joins TRBV20-1 to TRBJ1-2; D may be TRBD1 (5 bases). Germline V gene sequence: CDR1 DFQATT, CDR2 SNEGSKA (reference sequence). This CDR3 comprises 15 residues. The V end lost 4 bases, the J end lost 0 bases, and 15 bases lay between the germline ends. Here the CDR3 DNA reads TGCAGTGCTATACCGGGGCTTACTACTAACTATGGCTACACCTTC. Amino acid sequence: CSAIPGLTTNYGYTF.

Notes on this clonotype: One end of the junction is discordant with germline, which a read error may explain. DNA of the CDR3: TGTGCCAGCGGGCAATGGGGAAGGACTGAGGCTTTCTTT. Protein sequence: CASGQWGRTEAFF. The genes are TRBV3-1 and TRBJ1-1; D call uncertain. The CDR3 runs 13 residues. Germline V gene lookup returns CDR1 LGHDT and CDR2 YNNKEL (reference sequence).

This clonotype appeared many times. This chain uses TRBV12-3 or TRBV12-4 with TRBJ2-3, with TRBD2 matching 9 bases. The CDR3 totals 16 residues. V lost 6 bases to trimming and J lost 2 bases; unmatched junction nucleotides: 9. The CDR3 sequence is CASRWGLAGITDTQYF. Written as DNA, the CDR3 is TGTGCCAGCAGATGGGGACTAGCAGGAATCACAGATACGCAGTATTTT.

The table lists this clonotype with many counts. The chain couples TRBV19 to TRBJ1-1, with TRBD1 matching 8 bases. The germline V gene has CDR1 LNHDA and CDR2 SQIVND (reference sequence). This CDR3 comprises 13 residues. V dropped 9 bases and J dropped 6; count of bases not matched to a gene: 9. This CDR3 reads CASATGGKSEAFF. CDR3 in DNA: TGTGCCAGCGCTACAGGGGGAAAATCTGAAGCTTTCTTT.

This clonotype was recorded at least ten times. The chain is built from TRBV12-3 or TRBV12-4 and TRBJ1-5; no definite D call. The V and J ends lost 2 bases and 6 bases respectively, with 11 bases between them. The CDR3 totals 14 residues. CDR3 sequence reads: CASSLIVEGQPQHF. The CDR3 DNA follows: TGTGCCAGCAGTTTAATCGTGGAAGGTCAGCCCCAGCATTTT.

There are many counts of this clonotype. This rearrangement joins TRBV19 to TRBJ1-5; D gene uncertain. Germline CDR1 is LNHDA and CDR2 is SQIVND (reference sequence). This CDR3 is built from 14 residues. Deletions cut 7 bases from V and 5 bases from J, with 15 bases between. In DNA, the CDR3 is TGTGCCAGTAAGAACCAAATAGGCCATCAGCCCCAGCATTTT. It translates to CASKNQIGHQPQHF. Combining the CDR3 with reference TRBV19 and TRBJ1-5 gives the whole variable domain DGGITQSPKYLFRKEGQNVTLSCEQNLNHDAMYWYRQDPGQGLRLIYYSQIVNDFQKGDIAEGYSVSREKKESFPLTVTSAQKNPTAFYLCASKNQIGHQPQHFGDGTRLSIL.

The gene calls are TRBV6-1 and TRBJ1-2, with 9 bases aligning to TRBD1. This CDR3 contains 15 residues. Losses at the gene ends were 7 bases for V and 7 bases for J; bases not matched to a gene: 13. In germline, CDR1 is MNHNS, CDR2 SASEGT. Here the CDR3 reads CASIPTGQGQVGYTF. Here the CDR3 DNA reads TGTGCCAGCATTCCCACGGGACAGGGACAGGTTGGCTACACCTTC.